This TCR beta chain was profiled in a study of cytomegalovirus exposure and HLA in healthy donors. Study-wide findings and caveats: A later analysis by the authors found several of the most significant clusters apparently linked to common viral pathogens. Later on, a genetic analysis was performed. It linked a missense variant in DCLRE1C with V- and J-gene trimming of TCR beta. Follow-up analysis found HLA locus-dependent TCR association rates, highest for DRB1 and lowest for HLA-C. Most TCRs appeared rarely, but some public TCRs recurred in many donors.

In the case of this clone: Antigen specificity is unknown.

Trimming stripped 3 bases from V and 4 bases from J, with 18 bases between. The CDR3 loop spans 16 amino acids. Germline loops: CDR1 SGHTA, CDR2 FQGNSA. The PCR contained 60 Vbeta and 13 Jbeta primers. Assay: immunoSEQ multiplex PCR; the TCRdb copy retains only in-frame clones and omits some. The sample yields approximately 120,000 clones, about 81% seen once. The chain links TRBV7-2 to TRBJ1-2; the D gene is possibly TRBD1 (6 bases). The clonotype originates from a woman under 40 in good health and CMV-seronegative. Sequenced sample: PBMCs. The DNA of the CDR3 is TGTGCCAGCAGCTTTCCCGGGACACTGATGGGCTATGGCTACACCTTC. This codes for CASSFPGTLMGYGYTF.